A selection of T cell receptor beta chains follows, all from one sample in a study of blood T cell repertoires in COVID-19. Repertoires were generated with immunoSEQ multiplex PCR, while TCRdb's copy carries only in-frame clones and drops some. This sample yields under 350,000 clones, of which 80% to 90% are seen a single time; about 4.6% belongs to the top ten. The sample taken for sequencing was peripheral blood. These receptors were collected from a man aged 40-49 years with acute or convalescent COVID-19. The CDR3 runs from the conserved cysteine through the conserved F or W. D genes are given only for firm matches. Rows may omit the clone size; those that give it use once, few, many or a size class.

-,TRBJ2-2,TRBD1,TRBV7-9,CASSLRPPTGALGTGELFF,TGTGCCAGCAGCTTACGACCTCCAACAGGGGCCCTAGGGACCGGGGAGCTGTTTTTT
-,TRBJ2-7,-,TRBV19,CAKTTGRSTPDSYEQYF,TGTGCCAAGACGACAGGTCGTTCTACCCCTGACTCCTACGAGCAGTACTTC
-,TRBJ2-5,-,TRBV9,CASSVSLFQETQYF,TGTGCCAGCAGCGTGTCGTTGTTCCAAGAGACCCAGTACTTC
-,TRBJ2-1,-,TRBV11-3,CASSLVRDIGEQFF,TGTGCCAGCAGCTTAGTGAGGGACATTGGTGAGCAGTTCTTC
-,TRBJ2-1,-,TRBV12-3/TRBV12-4,CASRDSSYNEQFF,TGTGCCAGCCGGGACTCTTCCTACAATGAGCAGTTCTTC
-,TRBJ1-2,TRBD1,TRBV13,CASSSGTGNYGYTF,TGTGCCAGCAGCTCCGGGACAGGGAACTATGGCTACACCTTC
-,TRBJ1-2,-,TRBV5-5,CASSSTGSNYGYTF,TGTGCCAGCAGCTCCACAGGGTCTAACTATGGCTACACCTTC
-,TRBJ1-1,-,TRBV20-1,CSLTANTEAFF,TGCAGCCTTACAGCGAACACTGAAGCTTTCTTT
-,TRBJ1-4,-,TRBV9,CASSGHPNEKLFF,TGTGCCAGCTCTGGACACCCTAATGAAAAACTGTTTTTT
-,TRBJ1-2,TRBD1,TRBV2,CASSRQGVNYGYTF,TGTGCCAGCAGCCGACAGGGAGTAAACTATGGCTACACCTTC
-,TRBJ1-5,TRBD1,TRBV6-1,CASSERRGHSNQPQHF,TGTGCCAGCAGTGAACGGAGGGGGCATAGCAATCAGCCCCAGCATTTT
-,TRBJ2-2,-,TRBV5-1,CASSGQNTGELFF,TGCGCCAGCAGCGGACAGAACACCGGGGAGCTGTTTTTT
-,TRBJ2-1,-,TRBV11-2,CASSLNVPKPYNEQFF,TGTGCCAGCAGCTTAAACGTTCCGAAGCCTTACAATGAGCAGTTCTTC
once,TRBJ2-3,TRBD2,TRBV12-3/TRBV12-4,CASSSGTSGAHF,TGTGCCAGCAGTTCCGGGACTAGCGGGGCCCATTTT
-,TRBJ2-1,-,TRBV5-1,CASSLQWNEQFF,TGCGCCAGCAGCTTGCAGTGGAATGAGCAGTTCTTC
few,TRBJ1-3,-,TRBV3-1/TRBV3-2,CASSPRVSGNTIYF,TGTGCCAGCAGCCCACGCGTCTCTGGAAACACCATATATTTT
-,TRBJ1-3,-,TRBV30,CAWSVRRVVFGNTIYF,TGTGCCTGGAGTGTACGGAGGGTTGTATTTGGAAACACCATATATTTT
-,TRBJ1-6,TRBD1,TRBV2,CATRTGRSPLHF,TGTGCCACAAGGACAGGGAGGTCACCCCTCCACTTT
-,TRBJ2-2,TRBD2,TRBV7-6,CASSYLAGGPGELFF,TGTGCCAGCAGTTACCTAGCGGGGGGGCCTGGGGAGCTGTTTTTT
-,TRBJ2-1,-,TRBV5-5,CASSLWAGEQFF,TGTGCCAGCAGCTTGTGGGCAGGGGAGCAGTTCTTC
-,TRBJ1-5,-,TRBV10-3,CAISETGKGQPQHF,TGTGCCATCAGTGAGACAGGGAAAGGTCAGCCCCAGCATTTT
-,TRBJ1-2,-,TRBV5-8,CASSPPGFYGYTF,TGTGCCAGCAGCCCTCCGGGGTTCTATGGCTACACCTTC
-,TRBJ1-2,-,TRBV11-2,CASSLAGNRWGYTF,TGTGCCAGCAGCTTAGCAGGGAATCGCTGGGGCTACACCTTC
-,TRBJ1-6,-,TRBV5-1,CASSLEGSSYNSPLHF,TGCGCCAGCAGCTTGGAAGGGAGCTCCTATAATTCACCCCTCCACTTT
-,TRBJ2-1,-,TRBV18,CASSPTNNEQFF,TGTGCCAGCTCACCCACAAACAATGAGCAGTTCTTC
-,TRBJ2-3,-,TRBV18,CASSPLGGPTDTQYF,TGTGCCAGCTCACCACTGGGGGGACCCACAGATACGCAGTATTTT
-,TRBJ2-7,TRBD2,TRBV5-1,CASSLGSGGSYEQYF,TGCGCCAGCAGCTTGGGCAGCGGGGGCTCCTACGAGCAGTACTTC
-,TRBJ1-5,TRBD1,TRBV6-4,CASSTGEYQPQHF,TGTGCCAGCAGCACAGGGGAGTATCAGCCCCAGCATTTT
few,TRBJ1-4,-,TRBV2,CASSRGLGEKLFF,TGTGCCAGCAGTAGAGGGCTAGGTGAAAAACTGTTTTTT
-,TRBJ1-1,TRBD1,TRBV19,CASSIRQGDTEAFF,TGTGCCAGTAGTATCCGACAGGGGGACACTGAAGCTTTCTTT
few,TRBJ2-1,-,TRBV11-2,CASSFVADPYNEQFF,TGTGCCAGCAGCTTCGTAGCGGATCCTTACAATGAGCAGTTCTTC
-,TRBJ2-2,-,TRBV5-6,CASSFGDHITGELFF,TGTGCCAGCAGCTTCGGGGATCATATAACCGGGGAGCTGTTTTTT
-,TRBJ2-1,TRBD1,TRBV5-4,CASRFAGTENNNEQFF,TGTGCCAGCAGATTCGCCGGGACAGAAAACAACAATGAGCAGTTCTTC
-,TRBJ1-3,TRBD1,TRBV11-2,CASSQGTGKAGNTIYF,TGTGCCAGCAGCCAAGGGACAGGGAAGGCTGGAAACACCATATATTTT
-,TRBJ2-1,TRBD1,TRBV6-5,CASSYTGTGGREQFF,TGTGCCAGCAGTTACACCGGGACAGGGGGGAGAGAGCAGTTCTTC
-,TRBJ2-7,TRBD1,TRBV7-9,CASSLAGQAHEQYF,TGTGCCAGCAGCTTAGCTGGACAGGCCCACGAGCAGTACTTC
-,TRBJ2-2,TRBD1,TRBV6-1,CASSDDRATGELFF,TGTGCCAGCAGTGACGACAGGGCCACCGGGGAGCTGTTTTTT
-,TRBJ2-2,TRBD1,TRBV2,CASSEARTGAGELFF,TGTGCCAGCAGTGAAGCTAGAACAGGGGCCGGGGAGCTGTTTTTT
-,TRBJ1-1,-,TRBV28,CASSSRAEAFF,TGTGCCAGCAGCTCGCGTGCTGAAGCTTTCTTT
-,TRBJ1-2,-,TRBV5-1,CASSLLSGGEGYTF,TGCGCCAGCAGCCTGCTGTCGGGGGGAGAAGGCTACACCTTC
-,TRBJ2-2,TRBD1,TRBV27,CASSLNRGAGELFF,TGTGCCAGCAGTTTAAACAGGGGTGCCGGGGAGCTGTTTTTT
-,TRBJ2-5,TRBD1,TRBV4-2,CASSQDRGRTETQYF,TGTGCCAGCAGCCAAGATAGGGGGCGCACGGAGACCCAGTACTTC
-,TRBJ1-2,-,TRBV12-5,CASGLLGGYGYTF,TGTGCTAGTGGTTTGCTGGGGGGCTATGGCTACACCTTC
-,TRBJ1-2,TRBD1,TRBV6-5,CASSSTGGLGGYTF,TGTGCCAGCAGTTCTACAGGGGGATTAGGTGGCTACACCTTC
few,TRBJ2-1,-,TRBV19,CASSIDSSGSSYNEQFF,TGTGCCAGTAGTATAGACTCCTCTGGGAGCTCCTACAATGAGCAGTTCTTC